A selection of T cell receptor beta chains follows, all from one sample in a study of blood T cell repertoires in COVID-19. Only in-frame clones appear in the TCRdb table, and some are missing; sequencing was by immunoSEQ multiplex PCR. The sample has about 140,000 clones, under 90% seen once. The source material was peripheral blood. The receptors were gathered from a human donor in a cohort sampled during active COVID-19. Each CDR3 is given without its conserved first and last residue.

TRBJ2-1,TRBV19,ASSGGGYDYNEQF
TRBJ2-5,TRBV6-2/TRBV6-3,ASSYGDRVQETQY
TRBJ2-1,TRBV4-3,ASSRALQGEIYNEQF
TRBJ1-4,TRBV7-2,ASSPRGGAHEKLF
TRBJ2-2,TRBV28,ASSLWRGNTGELF
TRBJ2-7,TRBV6-2/TRBV6-3,ASSLIQVTHYEQY
TRBJ2-6,TRBV24-1,ATSPRGGTGANVLT
TRBJ1-6,TRBV9,ASSVARDRGDSPLH
TRBJ2-3,TRBV28,ASSLGGRGDTQY
TRBJ2-7,TRBV6-2/TRBV6-3,ASSYGGTSSYEQY
TRBJ1-5,TRBV30,AWKWRGGGDQPQH
TRBJ2-3,TRBV28,ASSPPGLFEAQY
TRBJ2-1,TRBV24-1,ATSDASGRAGNEQF
TRBJ2-7,TRBV9,ASSSANRAYEQY
TRBJ2-5,TRBV5-6,ASSAGWSGEETQY
TRBJ2-1,TRBV27,ASRMPGLAEQF
TRBJ2-6,TRBV7-3,ASSSFSGANVLT
TRBJ1-1,TRBV10-3,AISERTGRTEAF
TRBJ2-1,TRBV14,ASSQFSPSYNEQF
TRBJ1-1,TRBV19,ATSTLRGRKGSLGTEAF
TRBJ2-5,TRBV9,ASSVNRQEETQY
TRBJ1-5,TRBV28,ASRQGASSQPQH
TRBJ1-1,TRBV5-6,ASTMRRDLSMNTEAF
TRBJ2-5,TRBV5-4,ASSLGQGQETQY
TRBJ1-5,TRBV13,ASSFRGGNQPQH
TRBJ2-7,TRBV5-4,ASSSRLAGAYEQY
TRBJ2-7,TRBV7-2,ASSGWTSGRYEQY
TRBJ2-7,TRBV18,ASTFLEGTYEQY
TRBJ2-5,TRBV4-2,ASSQDRGETQY
TRBJ1-6,TRBV5-5,ASSLTGDNSPLH
TRBJ2-1,TRBV27,ASKGGRENNEQF
TRBJ2-7,TRBV27,ASSSPERLYEQY
TRBJ2-1,TRBV3-1/TRBV3-2,ASSILAGGNEQF
TRBJ2-5,TRBV25-1,ASSEQVGLAGRETQY
TRBJ2-5,TRBV9,ASSVQGSEQETQY
TRBJ1-5,TRBV27,ASSLTGGINQPQH
TRBJ1-2,TRBV4-2,ASSQEWQVLHGYT
TRBJ1-2,TRBV20-1,SASYRDGYT
TRBJ2-7,TRBV29-1,SVESGSTAEQY
TRBJ2-1,TRBV19,ASSSGGQGANYNEQF
TRBJ1-1,TRBV28,ASSSPRQMNTEAF
TRBJ2-7,TRBV6-2/TRBV6-3,ASRPGGGGPRTYEQY
TRBJ2-7,TRBV5-1,ASSFDQEGSPKYEQY
TRBJ2-7,TRBV19,ASSGSYEQY
TRBJ1-2,TRBV4-1,ASSHYGQGDGYT
TRBJ2-3,TRBV9,ASSASPADTQY
TRBJ2-3,TRBV6-2/TRBV6-3,ASSYQTGGTDTQY